This T cell receptor beta chain was sequenced in a study of T cell repertoires in cytomegalovirus infection. The study's findings and limits: The study found HLA-C-restricted CMV-specific TCR beta clonotypes dominating the ex vivo response.

MiXCR, applied by TCRdb to the reads, yields one record per CDR3 protein. The sample has about 920,000 distinct CDR3 sequences, approximately 31% seen once. About this clonotype: The antigen is not known.

The CDR3 extends over 14 amino acids. V was pared by 3 bases and J by 5 bases, with 12 bases between. In germline, CDR1 is KGHDR, CDR2 SFDVKD. The material was cultured CD8+ T cells from PBMCs, obtained from culture after CMV antigen stimulation. The chain uses TRBV24-1 and TRBJ2-5, with D maybe TRBD1 (6 bases). The receptor was derived from a human donor in good health (CMV status not recorded). Some clones in this sample may be carry-over from other donors' samples. DNA for the CDR3: TGTGCCACCAGTGATACAGGGATAGGCGAGACCCAGTACTTC. Its protein product is CATSDTGIGETQYF.